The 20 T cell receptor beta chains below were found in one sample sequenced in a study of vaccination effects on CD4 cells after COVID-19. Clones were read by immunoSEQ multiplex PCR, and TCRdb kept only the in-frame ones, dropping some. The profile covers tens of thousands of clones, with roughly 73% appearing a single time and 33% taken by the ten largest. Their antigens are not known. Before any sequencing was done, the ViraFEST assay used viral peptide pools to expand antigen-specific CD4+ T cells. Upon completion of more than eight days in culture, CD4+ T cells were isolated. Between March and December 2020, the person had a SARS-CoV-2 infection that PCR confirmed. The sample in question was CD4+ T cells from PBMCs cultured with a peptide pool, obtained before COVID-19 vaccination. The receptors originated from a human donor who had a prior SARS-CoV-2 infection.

The CDR3 spells CASSRTGPRRNSPLHF. The CDR3 DNA reads TGTGCCAGTAGTAGGACAGGTCCCCGGAGGAATTCACCCCTCCACTTT. This rearrangement joins TRBV19 to TRBJ1-6; TRBD1 agrees at 7 bases. V was clipped by 4 bases and J by 7 bases; unmatched bases: 10. The CDR3 consists of 16 residues. CDR1 and CDR2 (germline): LNHDA, SQIVND (reference sequence).

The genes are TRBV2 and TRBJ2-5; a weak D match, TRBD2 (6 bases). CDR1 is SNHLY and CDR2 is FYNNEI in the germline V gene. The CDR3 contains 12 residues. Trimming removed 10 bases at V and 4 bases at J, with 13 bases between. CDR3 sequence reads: CATHLGGETQYF. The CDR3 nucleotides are TGTGCCACCCACCTGGGGGGAGAGACCCAGTACTTC.

The CDR3 nucleotides are TGTGCCAGCAGCTCAATTAGCGGGGCAGAGACCCAGTACTTC. Translated: CASSSISGAETQYF. The chain recombines TRBV3-1 (or the pseudogene TRBV3-2) with TRBJ2-5, with 8 bases matching TRBD2. Germline V lookup: CDR1 LGHDT, CDR2 YNNKEL (reference sequence). The CDR3 has 14 amino acids. After removal of 5 bases from V and 4 bases from J, the junction contained 6 bases not matched to a gene.

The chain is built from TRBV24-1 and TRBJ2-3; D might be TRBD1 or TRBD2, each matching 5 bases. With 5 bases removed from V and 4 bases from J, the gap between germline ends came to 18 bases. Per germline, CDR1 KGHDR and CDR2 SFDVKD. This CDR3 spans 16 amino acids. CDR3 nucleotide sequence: TGTGCCACCAGTGCCGCCGTCTCGGGACGGGCAGATACGCAGTATTTT. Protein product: CATSAAVSGRADTQYF.

The CDR3 loop is CASSQGLAGTGGTDTQYF. CDR3 DNA: TGTGCCAGCAGCCAGGGACTCGCCGGGACGGGGGGCACAGATACGCAGTATTTT. The rearrangement links TRBV11-2 to TRBJ2-3; D may be TRBD2 (6 bases). The CDR3 contains 18 residues. Trimming took off 5 bases at V and 1 base at J, with 22 bases between the two ends. CDR1 and CDR2 (germline): SGHAT, FQNNGV.

CDR3 in amino acids: CASLVPQHF. CDR3 nucleotides: TGTGCCAGCTTAGTGCCCCAGCATTTT. The chain has TRBV6-6 and TRBJ1-5, with D unresolved. Trimming removed 8 bases from V and 9 bases from J, with 5 bases in between. Germline V gene data show CDR1 as MNHNY and CDR2 as SVGAGI (reference sequence). The CDR3 sequence is 9 residues long.

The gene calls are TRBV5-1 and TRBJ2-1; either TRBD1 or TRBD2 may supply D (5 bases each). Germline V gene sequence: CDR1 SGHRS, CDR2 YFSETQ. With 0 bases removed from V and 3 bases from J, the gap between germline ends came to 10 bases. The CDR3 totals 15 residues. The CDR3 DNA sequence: TGCGCCAGCAGCTTGGCCGAGGGGCTCTACAATGAGCAGTTCTTC. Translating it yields CASSLAEGLYNEQFF.

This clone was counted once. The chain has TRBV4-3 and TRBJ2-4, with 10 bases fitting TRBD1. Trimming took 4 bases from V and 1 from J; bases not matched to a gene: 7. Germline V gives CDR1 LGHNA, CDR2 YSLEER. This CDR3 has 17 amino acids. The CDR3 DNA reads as TGCGCCAGCAGCCGGTGGACAGGGGGGTACGCCAAAAACATTCAGTACTTC. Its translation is CASSRWTGGYAKNIQYF.

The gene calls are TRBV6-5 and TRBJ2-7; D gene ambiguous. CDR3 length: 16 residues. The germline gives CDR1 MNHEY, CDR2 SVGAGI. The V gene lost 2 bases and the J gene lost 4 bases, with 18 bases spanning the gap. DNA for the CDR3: TGTGCCAGCAGTTACGGTTGGTTCTCCAAGAGATACGAGCAGTACTTC. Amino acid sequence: CASSYGWFSKRYEQYF.

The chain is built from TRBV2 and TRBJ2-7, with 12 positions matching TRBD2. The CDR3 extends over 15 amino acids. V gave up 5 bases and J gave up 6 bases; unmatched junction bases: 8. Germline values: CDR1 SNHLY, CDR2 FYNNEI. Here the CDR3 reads CASSLLAGGLGEQYF. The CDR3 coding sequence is TGTGCCAGCAGTCTCCTAGCGGGAGGGTTAGGCGAGCAGTACTTC.

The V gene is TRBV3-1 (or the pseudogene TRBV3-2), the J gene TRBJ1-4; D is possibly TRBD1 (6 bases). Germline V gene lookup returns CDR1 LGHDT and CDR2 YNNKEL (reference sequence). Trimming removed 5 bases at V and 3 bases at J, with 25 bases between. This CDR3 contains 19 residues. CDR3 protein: CASSEYRGGDSSANEKLFF. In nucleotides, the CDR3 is TGTGCCAGCAGCGAGTACAGAGGGGGGGACTCATCGGCTAATGAAAAACTGTTTTTT.

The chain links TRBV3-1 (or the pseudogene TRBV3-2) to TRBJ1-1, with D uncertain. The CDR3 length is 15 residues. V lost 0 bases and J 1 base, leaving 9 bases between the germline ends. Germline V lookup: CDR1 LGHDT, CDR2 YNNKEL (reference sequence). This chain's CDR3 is CASSQDLGWNTEAFF. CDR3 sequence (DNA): TGTGCCAGCAGCCAAGATCTTGGCTGGAACACTGAAGCTTTCTTT.

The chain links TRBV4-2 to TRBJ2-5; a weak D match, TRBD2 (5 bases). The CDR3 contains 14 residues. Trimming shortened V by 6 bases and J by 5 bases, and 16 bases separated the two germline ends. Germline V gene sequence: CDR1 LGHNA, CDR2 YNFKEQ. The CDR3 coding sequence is TGTGCCAGCAGTCAAACGCGGGTTTCGGAGACCCAGTACTTC. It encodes CASSQTRVSETQYF.

This chain's CDR3 is CASSEVGGETQYF. CDR3 DNA sequence: TGCGCCAGCAGCGAGGTGGGAGGAGAGACCCAGTACTTC. This chain uses TRBV5-1 with TRBJ2-5, with a weak D call TRBD2 (6 bases). Trimming took 4 bases from V and 4 from J, leaving 11 bases between them. Germline V gives CDR1 SGHRS, CDR2 YFSETQ. This CDR3 spans 13 amino acids.

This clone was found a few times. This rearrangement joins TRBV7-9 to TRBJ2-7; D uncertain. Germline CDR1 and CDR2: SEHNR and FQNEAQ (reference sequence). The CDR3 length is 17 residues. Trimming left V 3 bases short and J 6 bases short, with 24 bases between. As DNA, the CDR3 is TGTGCCAGCAGCTTCCAAATCACCAGTACAGATTCTAGCGAGCAGTACTTC. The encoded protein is CASSFQITSTDSSEQYF. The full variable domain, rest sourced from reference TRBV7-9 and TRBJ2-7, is DTGVSQNPRHKITKRGQNVTFRCDPISEHNRLYWYRQTLGQGPEFLTYFQNEAQLEKSRLLSDRFSAERPKGSFSTLEIQRTEQGDSAMYLCASSFQITSTDSSEQYFGPGTRLTVT.

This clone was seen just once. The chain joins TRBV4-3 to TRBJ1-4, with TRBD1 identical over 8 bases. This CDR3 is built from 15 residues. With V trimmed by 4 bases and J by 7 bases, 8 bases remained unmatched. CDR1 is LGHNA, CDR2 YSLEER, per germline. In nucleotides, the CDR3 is TGCGCCAGCAGCCCCGGCAGGGGGCTCGCTGAAAAACTGTTTTTT. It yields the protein CASSPGRGLAEKLFF.

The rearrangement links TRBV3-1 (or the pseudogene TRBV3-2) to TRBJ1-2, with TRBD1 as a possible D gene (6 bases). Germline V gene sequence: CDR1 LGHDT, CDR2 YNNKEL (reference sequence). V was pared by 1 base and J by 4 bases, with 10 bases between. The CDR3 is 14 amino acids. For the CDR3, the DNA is TGTGCCAGCAGCCAAGGGGGGCCTGGCTATGGCTACACCTTC. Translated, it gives CASSQGGPGYGYTF.

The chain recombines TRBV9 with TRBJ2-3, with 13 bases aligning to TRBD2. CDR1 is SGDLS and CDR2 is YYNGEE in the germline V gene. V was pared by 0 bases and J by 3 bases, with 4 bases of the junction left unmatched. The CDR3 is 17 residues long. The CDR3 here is CASSVALAGGPTDTQYF. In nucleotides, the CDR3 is TGTGCCAGCAGCGTAGCACTAGCGGGGGGGCCTACAGATACGCAGTATTTT.

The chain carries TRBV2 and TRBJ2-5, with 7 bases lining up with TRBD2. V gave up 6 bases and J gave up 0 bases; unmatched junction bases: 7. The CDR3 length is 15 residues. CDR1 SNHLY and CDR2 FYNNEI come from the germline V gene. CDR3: CASSRSGPYQETQYF. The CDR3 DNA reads TGTGCCAGCAGCCGTAGCGGGCCGTACCAAGAGACCCAGTACTTC. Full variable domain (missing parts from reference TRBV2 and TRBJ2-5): EPEVTQTPSHQVTQMGQEVILRCVPISNHLYFYWYRQILGQKVEFLVSFYNNEISEKSEIFDDQFSVERPDGSNFTLKIRSTKLEDSAMYFCASSRSGPYQETQYFGPGTRLLVL.

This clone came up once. CDR3 amino acids: CASKGTGAYMANQPQHF. In nucleotides, the CDR3 is TGTGCCAGCAAAGGGACAGGGGCATATATGGCCAATCAGCCCCAGCATTTT. The J gene is TRBJ1-5, the V gene TRBV2; 10 nucleotides match TRBD1. The CDR3 runs 17 residues. Germline V CDR1 and CDR2: SNHLY, FYNNEI. With 7 bases clipped from V and 3 bases from J, the junction kept 12 bases outside the gene matches.